This TCR beta chain emerged from a study of spatial heterogeneity in lung cancer (dated by TCRdb to between 2018 and 2021). Study-level background: Beta-chain transcripts were consistently detected in greater numbers than alpha-chain transcripts, which likely reflected higher beta-chain transcript abundance. In the raw uncorrected reads, each unique combination of TCR and UMI appeared on average more than ten times. The study linked features of the TCR repertoire to counts of nonsynonymous mutations, which were determined by whole-exome sequencing of tumor tissue. The study quantitatively compared TCR alpha and beta repertoires across multiple tumor regions, matched nontumor lung and blood in non-small cell lung cancer. At surgery, both alpha and beta chains were TCR-sequenced in more than 200 tumor regions, about 64 matched nontumor lung samples and a few dozen PBMC samples.

Between the V and J ends, shortened by 5 bases and 2 bases respectively, the junction contains 16 bases. There are 16 amino acids in the CDR3, from cysteine to phenylalanine inclusive. Only the CDR3 DNA stays, 48 bases, in frame from base 1. The germline V gene supplies CDR1 SGHAT and CDR2 FQNNGV. The investigation overall reported the following: Confirming at a functional level the hypothesis that regional TCRs recognize regional mutations was considered to require additional single-cell paired TCR alpha and beta sequencing. Ubiquitous expanded tumor TCRs were found in blood more often at tumor resection than at routine follow-up.

To prepare the library, 5' RACE was applied. TCRdb shows the sequencer as NextSeq 500. In the TCR library protocol, a unique molecular identifier was attached to each TCR cDNA molecule so that PCR and sequencing errors could be corrected. As for how the authors treated the data: TCR identification, UMI-based error correction and CDR3 extraction were all carried out with Decombinator tools. TCRs above a frequency of 2 per 1,000, corresponding to the top 1% of the tumor frequency distribution, were defined as expanded. Rényi diversity was computed with the R vegan package after subsampling each repertoire 100 times to 5,000 TCRs. To build CDR3 similarity networks, amino acid triplet string-kernel similarity was used, and CDR3s were connected when their pairwise similarity was above 0.82. In TCRdb, the public reads were trimmed at Q25 with fastp and aligned with MiXCR, with productive beta chains retained. Rows merge per CDR3 protein into single entries with the most common DNA and genes. TCRdb, not the authors, supplied the V and J calls. Here the sample has 2,500 to 3,000 distinct CDR3 sequences; around 13% occur a single time. The ten largest account for around 57% of the sample.

In its sample, this clonotype was seen a few times. The antigen it recognizes is unknown. Per-base quality was not reported, and no clone a single base away is much larger than it. This sample's time point label indicates: sample taken at primary tumor resection. Without any cell sorting, TCR sequencing was performed on whole RNA extracted either from tumor and nontumor lung tissue or from cryopreserved PBMC samples. Samples were obtained from about 75 patients with early-stage, untreated non-small cell lung cancer from the lung TRACERx cohort. Patients were selected for TCR sequencing only if sufficient RNA was available from at least two tumor regions.

The TCR sequence derives from a male donor with early-stage non-small cell lung cancer. This specimen consisted of PBMCs, obtained at surgery. This chain is built from TRBV11-2 and TRBJ2-1; matching of 6 bases hints at TRBD1 as the D gene. The nucleotides are TGTGCCAGCAGCCTGTCCGGGACATTGACCTACAATGAGCAGTTCTTC. Its coded protein is CASSLSGTLTYNEQFF.